This T cell receptor beta chain was captured in a study of shared clonotypes between healthy human individuals. Study results and limitations: How much donors shared clonotypes was expected to be affected by sequencing depth.

CDR3 length: 14 residues. The germline gives CDR1 MNHNS, CDR2 SASEGT. The V segment lost 4 bases and the J segment 4 bases; nucleotides outside the gene matches: 4. This clone was detected a few times. Its antigen is not known. Sequenced by immunoSEQ multiplex PCR; TCRdb stores in-frame clones only, minus some. The table lists over a million clones, roughly 74% of them singletons. The clonotype comes from a man between 18 and 35 years old in good health. Some clones in this sample may be carry-over from other donors' samples. The sequencing sample was made of memory CD4+ T cells from PBMCs. Subset of the sample: CD45RA-negative fraction. The V and J genes are TRBV6-1 and TRBJ1-1; TRBD1 agrees at 9 bases. CDR3 DNA: TGTGCCAGCAGTGCACAGGGGGCCGGCACTGAAGCTTTCTTT. Protein sequence: CASSAQGAGTEAFF.